The 18 T cell receptor beta chains in this list originate from one sample, sequenced in a study of blood T cell repertoires in COVID-19. Clones were sequenced by immunoSEQ multiplex PCR, and TCRdb holds only the in-frame ones, with some missing. The sample consists of hundreds of thousands of clones, approximately 91% of them appearing once. Sequencing was done on a sample of PBMCs or T cells enriched from blood (not recorded which). Receptors originate from a woman younger than 35 who had been exposed to COVID-19.

V is TRBV21-1 and J is TRBJ2-5; the table assigns TRBD2, which was not confirmed against the DNA. TRBV21-1 counts as a pseudogene. The CDR3 runs to 15 residues. The CDR3 sequence: CASSKAPGEQETQYF. The CDR3 DNA reads TGTGCCAGCAGCAAAGCACCGGGAGAACAAGAGACCCAGTACTTC.

The V gene is TRBV10-1, the J gene TRBJ1-2, with D possibly TRBD1 on 6 matching bases. CDR3 length: 18 residues. With 6 bases removed from V and 5 bases from J, the gap between germline ends came to 28 bases. In germline, CDR1 is WNHNN, CDR2 SYGVQD (reference sequence). The CDR3 DNA reads as TGCGCCAGCAGGAAGACTACAGGGATTCGCCGGGCAGGGTATGGCTACACCTTC. It translates to CASRKTTGIRRAGYGYTF.

The rearrangement uses TRBV5-1 and TRBJ1-1; D is unresolved. Germline V lookup: CDR1 SGHRS, CDR2 YFSETQ. The CDR3 runs 14 residues. V shed 2 bases and J shed 1 base, with 9 bases lying between them. The CDR3 loop is CASSFPTENTEAFF. In DNA, the CDR3 is TGCGCCAGCAGCTTCCCCACAGAGAACACTGAAGCTTTCTTT.

The chain couples TRBV18 to TRBJ1-5, with D possibly matching TRBD1 (5 bases). The CDR3 is 14 residues long. The germline V and J ends were trimmed by 6 bases and 3 bases, with 12 bases remaining between them. CDR1 KGHSH and CDR2 LQKENI come from the germline V gene. The CDR3 region has the DNA TGTGCCAGCTCCCGGTGGGGGGACAATCAGCCCCAGCATTTT. Protein product: CASSRWGDNQPQHF.

The J gene is TRBJ1-1, the V gene TRBV15, with no clear D. CDR3 length: 14 residues. In germline, CDR1 is LNHNV, CDR2 YYDKDF (reference sequence). Trimming shortened V by 0 bases and J by 1 base, and 6 bases separated the two germline ends. The CDR3 DNA sequence: TGTGCCACCAGCAGAGATCCAGGGAACACTGAAGCTTTCTTT. The encoded protein is CATSRDPGNTEAFF.

This clone was recorded at least ten times. The chain joins TRBV5-3 to TRBJ2-7; maybe TRBD2 (5 bases). TRBV5-3 is assigned to the ORF class and has an uncertain function. V lost 1 base, J lost 4 bases, and 21 bases lay in between. The CDR3 sequence is 17 residues long. Here the CDR3 DNA reads TGTGCCAGAAGCTTGAAAAAAGTAGGGATGCCGGGGTACGAGCAGTACTTC. Its translation is CARSLKKVGMPGYEQYF.

The rearrangement links TRBV4-2 to TRBJ2-7; tentative D call: TRBD2 (5 bases). The CDR3 spans 15 residues. Trimming left V 0 bases short and J 0 bases short, with 9 bases between. Germline V lookup: CDR1 LGHNA, CDR2 YNFKEQ. CDR3 amino acids: CASSQEGSDSYEQYF. The CDR3 coding sequence is TGTGCCAGCAGCCAAGAGGGTAGCGACTCCTACGAGCAGTACTTC.

The chain employs TRBV28 and TRBJ2-7; D is undetermined. Deletions cut 8 bases from V and 0 bases from J, with 8 bases between. The CDR3 contains 12 residues. The germline V gene encodes CDR1 MDHEN and CDR2 SYDVKM. CDR3 amino acids: CASRSVSYEQYF. CDR3 nucleotides: TGTGCCAGCCGGAGCGTCTCCTACGAGCAGTACTTC.

The rearrangement joins TRBV28 to TRBJ1-4, with no clear D. Germline V CDR1 and CDR2: MDHEN, SYDVKM. This CDR3 is built from 16 residues. V lost 5 bases, J lost 2 bases, and 15 bases lay in between. CDR3 amino acids: CASSRLSAETNEKLFF. The CDR3 DNA sequence: TGTGCCAGCAGTAGACTTTCCGCGGAGACTAATGAAAAACTGTTTTTT.

The genes are TRBV7-9 and TRBJ2-1; D perhaps matches TRBD1 (5 bases). Deletions cut 3 bases from V and 10 bases from J, with 10 bases between. Germline CDR1 and CDR2: SEHNR and FQNEAQ (reference sequence). The CDR3 has 12 residues. CDR3 nucleotides: TGTGCCAGCAGCTTTACACAGGCCGAGCAGTTCTTC. It translates to CASSFTQAEQFF.

V usage is TRBV28 and J usage is TRBJ1-6; D not resolved. There are 16 residues in the CDR3. Germline V gene lookup returns CDR1 MDHEN and CDR2 SYDVKM. The V and J ends lost 3 bases and 0 bases respectively, with 9 bases between them. CDR3 DNA: TGTGCCAGCAGTTTGGGCACATACTCCTATAATTCACCCCTCCACTTT. Its translation is CASSLGTYSYNSPLHF.

This clone was seen once. The chain joins TRBV5-8 to TRBJ1-5; D call uncertain. The length of the CDR3 is 13 residues. Between the trimmed V and J ends, which lost 6 bases and 4 bases, there was a span of 11 bases. Germline assignment: CDR1 SGHTS and CDR2 YDEGEE. The chain's CDR3 is CASNGLLNQPQHF. CDR3 coding DNA: TGTGCCAGCAACGGACTGTTAAATCAGCCCCAGCATTTT.

The chain uses TRBV28 and TRBJ2-7; 9 bases agree with TRBD1. Looked up from germline, CDR1 is MDHEN and CDR2 is SYDVKM. Germline trimming cut 5 bases from V and 1 base from J; bases unmatched to any gene: 3. CDR3 length: 14 residues. CDR3 bases: TGTGCCAGCAGTGCCGACAGGGGGTCCTACGAGCAGTACTTC. Its protein product is CASSADRGSYEQYF.

The chain uses TRBV27 and TRBJ1-5; TRBD1 might be the D (5 bases). Germline loops: CDR1 MNHEY, CDR2 SMNVEV (reference sequence). The V end lost 3 bases, the J end lost 6 bases, and 12 bases lay between the germline ends. The CDR3 loop spans 14 amino acids. This CDR3 reads CASSFQGYGQPQHF. The CDR3 coding sequence is TGTGCCAGCAGTTTCCAGGGTTACGGTCAGCCCCAGCATTTT.

The V gene is TRBV18, the J gene TRBJ1-2, with TRBD1 identical over 12 bases. Unmatched junction bases numbered 6, after V lost 3 bases and J lost 7 bases. The V gene's germline CDR1 is KGHSH and CDR2 LQKENI. There are 15 residues in the CDR3. CDR3 bases: TGTGCCAGCTCACCGGACCGGGACAGGGGGCTTGGCTACACCTTC. This translates into CASSPDRDRGLGYTF.

The rearrangement links TRBV14 to TRBJ2-7, with a weak D call TRBD1 (6 bases). Trimming took 4 bases from V and 0 from J, leaving 13 bases between them. This CDR3 has 15 amino acids. In germline, CDR1 is SGHDN, CDR2 FVKESK. The CDR3 bases are TGTGCCAGCAGCCCTAAAGGACAGATCTCCTACGAGCAGTACTTC. This sequence encodes CASSPKGQISYEQYF.

This clone was detected once. The rearrangement uses TRBV28 and TRBJ1-5, with 8 bases fitting TRBD1. This CDR3 has 16 residues. The germline gives CDR1 MDHEN, CDR2 SYDVKM. Written as DNA, the CDR3 is TGTGCTACCGACAGGGGACCGCCAGACTTCAATCAGCCCCAGCATTTT. This translates into CATDRGPPDFNQPQHF.

The rearrangement uses TRBV7-2 and TRBJ2-2; 10 positions match TRBD2. The CDR3 sequence is 17 residues long. V shed 2 bases and J 4 bases; nucleotides not matched to a gene: 7. Germline CDR1 and CDR2: SGHTA and FQGNSA. CDR3 nucleotides: TGTGCCAGCAGCTTACAACCTAGCGGGGGAGGCACCGGGGAGCTGTTTTTT. Amino acids: CASSLQPSGGGTGELFF. Based on the CDR3 plus reference TRBV7-2 and TRBJ2-2, the full variable domain is GAGVSQSPSNKVTEKGKDVELRCDPISGHTALYWYRQSLGQGLEFLIYFQGNSAPDKSGLPSDRFSAERTGGSVSTLTIQRTQQEDSAVYLCASSLQPSGGGTGELFFGEGSRLTVL.